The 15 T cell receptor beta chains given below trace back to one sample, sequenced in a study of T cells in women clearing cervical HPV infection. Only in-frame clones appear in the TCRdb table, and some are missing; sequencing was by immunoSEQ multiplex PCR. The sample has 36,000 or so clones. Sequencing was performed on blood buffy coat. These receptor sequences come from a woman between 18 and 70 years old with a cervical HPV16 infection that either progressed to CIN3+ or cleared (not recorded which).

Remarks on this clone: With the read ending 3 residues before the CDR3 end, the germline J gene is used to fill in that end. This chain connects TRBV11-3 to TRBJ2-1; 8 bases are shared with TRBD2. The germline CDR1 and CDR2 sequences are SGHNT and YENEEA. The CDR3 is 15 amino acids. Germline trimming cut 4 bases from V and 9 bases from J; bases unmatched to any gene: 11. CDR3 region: CASSSGGAPTFEQFF. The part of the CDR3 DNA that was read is TGTGCCAGCAGCTCGGGGGGGGCCCCTACGTTTGAG.

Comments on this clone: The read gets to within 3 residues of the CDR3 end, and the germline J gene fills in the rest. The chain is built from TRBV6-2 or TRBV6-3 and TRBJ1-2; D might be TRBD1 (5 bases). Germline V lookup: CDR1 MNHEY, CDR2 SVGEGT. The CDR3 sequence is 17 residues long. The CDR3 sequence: CASRGTSGSSIHNDYTF. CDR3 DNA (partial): TGTGCCAGCAGGGGGACTAGCGGATCATCCATACACAATGAC.

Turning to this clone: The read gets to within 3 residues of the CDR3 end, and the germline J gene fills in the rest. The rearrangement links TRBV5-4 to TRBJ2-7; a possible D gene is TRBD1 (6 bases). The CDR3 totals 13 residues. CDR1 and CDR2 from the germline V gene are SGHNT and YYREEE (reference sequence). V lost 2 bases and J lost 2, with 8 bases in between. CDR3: CASSLDRTYEQYF. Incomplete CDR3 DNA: TGTGCCAGCAGCTTAGACAGGACCTACGAG.

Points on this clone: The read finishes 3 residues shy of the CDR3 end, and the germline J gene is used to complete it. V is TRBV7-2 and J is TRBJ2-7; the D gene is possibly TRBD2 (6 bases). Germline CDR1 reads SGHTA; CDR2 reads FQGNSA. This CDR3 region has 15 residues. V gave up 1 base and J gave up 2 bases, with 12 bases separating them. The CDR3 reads CASSLGAGPTYEQYF. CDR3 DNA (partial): TGTGCCAGCAGCTTAGGGGCGGGGCCCACCTACGAG.

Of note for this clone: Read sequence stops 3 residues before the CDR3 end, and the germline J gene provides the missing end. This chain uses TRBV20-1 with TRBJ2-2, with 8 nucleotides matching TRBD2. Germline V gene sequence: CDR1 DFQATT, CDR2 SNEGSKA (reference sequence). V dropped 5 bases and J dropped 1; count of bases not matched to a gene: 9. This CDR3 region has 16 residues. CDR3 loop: CSAWLLSGENTGELFF. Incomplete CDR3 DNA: TGCAGTGCTTGGCTCCTTAGCGGGGAGAACACCGGGGAG.

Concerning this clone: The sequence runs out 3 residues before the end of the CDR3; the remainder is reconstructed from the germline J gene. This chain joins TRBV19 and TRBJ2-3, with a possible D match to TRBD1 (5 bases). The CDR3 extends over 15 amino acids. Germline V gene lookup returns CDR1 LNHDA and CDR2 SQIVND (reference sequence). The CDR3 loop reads CASSLGQGNNQPQYF. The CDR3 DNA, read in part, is TGTGCCAGTAGCCTGGGGCAGGGCAACAATCAGCCG.

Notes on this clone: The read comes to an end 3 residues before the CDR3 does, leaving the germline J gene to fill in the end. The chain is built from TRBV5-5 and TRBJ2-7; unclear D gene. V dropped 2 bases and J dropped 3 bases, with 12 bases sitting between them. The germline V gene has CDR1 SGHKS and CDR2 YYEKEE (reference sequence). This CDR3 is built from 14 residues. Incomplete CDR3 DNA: TGTGCCAGCAGCTTATTAGGGCCAAACTACGAG. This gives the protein CASSLLGPNYE. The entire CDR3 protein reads CASSLLGPNYEQYF. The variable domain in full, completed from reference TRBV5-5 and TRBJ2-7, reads DAGVTQSPTHLIKTRGQQVTLRCSPISGHKSVSWYQQVLGQGPQFIFQYYEKEERGRGNFPDRFSARQFPNYSSELNVNALLLGDSALYLCASSLLGPNYEQYFGPGTRLTVT.

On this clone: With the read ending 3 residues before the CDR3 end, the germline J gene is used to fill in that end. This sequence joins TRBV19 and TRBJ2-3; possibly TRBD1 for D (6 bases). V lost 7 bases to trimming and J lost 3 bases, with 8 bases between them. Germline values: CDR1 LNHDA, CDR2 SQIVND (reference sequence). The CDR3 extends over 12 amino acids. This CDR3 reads CASTGQTDTQYF. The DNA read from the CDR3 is TGTGCCAGTACCGGACAGACAGATACG.

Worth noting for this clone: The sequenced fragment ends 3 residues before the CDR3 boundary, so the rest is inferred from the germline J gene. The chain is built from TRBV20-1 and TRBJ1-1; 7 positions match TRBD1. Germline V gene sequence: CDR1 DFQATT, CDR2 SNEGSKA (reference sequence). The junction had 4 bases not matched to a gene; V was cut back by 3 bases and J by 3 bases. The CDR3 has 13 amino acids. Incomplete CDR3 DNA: TGCAGTGCTAGGGGACAGTTGGACACTGAA. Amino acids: CSARGQLDTE. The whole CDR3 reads CSARGQLDTEAFF.

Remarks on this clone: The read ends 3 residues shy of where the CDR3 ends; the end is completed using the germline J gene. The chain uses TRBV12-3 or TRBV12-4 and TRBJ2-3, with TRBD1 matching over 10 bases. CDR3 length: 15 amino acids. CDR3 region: CASSRGTGAEKTQYF. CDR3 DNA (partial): TGTGCCAGCAGCCGCGGGACAGGGGCGGAAAAGACG.

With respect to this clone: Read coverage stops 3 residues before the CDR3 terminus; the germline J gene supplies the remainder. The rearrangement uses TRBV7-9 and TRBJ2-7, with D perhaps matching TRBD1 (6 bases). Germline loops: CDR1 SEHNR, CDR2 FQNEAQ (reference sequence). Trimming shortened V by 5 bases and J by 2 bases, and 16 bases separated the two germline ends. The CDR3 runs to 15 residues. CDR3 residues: CASSRIPQGTYEQYF. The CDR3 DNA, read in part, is TGTGCCAGCAGCCGAATACCACAGGGCACCTACGAG.

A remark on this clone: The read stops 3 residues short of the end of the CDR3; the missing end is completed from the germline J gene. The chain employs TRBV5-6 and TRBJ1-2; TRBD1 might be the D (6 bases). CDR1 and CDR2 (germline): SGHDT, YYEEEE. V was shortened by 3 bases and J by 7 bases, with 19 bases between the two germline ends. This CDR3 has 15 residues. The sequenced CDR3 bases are TGTGCCAGCAGCTACCGGGACACCCTTGGGGGTGGC. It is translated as CASSYRDTLGGG. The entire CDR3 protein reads CASSYRDTLGGGYTF.

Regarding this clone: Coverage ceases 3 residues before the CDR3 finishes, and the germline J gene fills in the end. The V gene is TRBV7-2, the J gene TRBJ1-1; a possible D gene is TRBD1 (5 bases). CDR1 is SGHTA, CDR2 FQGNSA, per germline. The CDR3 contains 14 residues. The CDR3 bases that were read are TGTGCCAGCAGCTTAGGAGGGGTGCAAGAGACA. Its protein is CASSLGGVQET. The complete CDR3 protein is CASSLGGVQETAFF.

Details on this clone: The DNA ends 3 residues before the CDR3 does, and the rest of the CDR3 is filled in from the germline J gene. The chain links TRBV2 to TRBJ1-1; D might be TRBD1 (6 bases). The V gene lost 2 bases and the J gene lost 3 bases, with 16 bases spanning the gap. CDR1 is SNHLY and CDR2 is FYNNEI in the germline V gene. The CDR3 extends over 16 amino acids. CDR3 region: CASSEPLGAVDTEAFF. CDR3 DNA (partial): TGTGCCAGCAGTGAACCTCTGGGGGCGGTGGACACTGAA.

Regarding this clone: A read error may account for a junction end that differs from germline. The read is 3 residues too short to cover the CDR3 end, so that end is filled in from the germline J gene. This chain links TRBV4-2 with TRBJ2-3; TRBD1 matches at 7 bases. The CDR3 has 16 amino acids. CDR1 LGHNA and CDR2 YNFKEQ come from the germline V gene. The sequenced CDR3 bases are TGCGCCAGCAGCCCGAGACAGGGTGGGAGCACAGATACG. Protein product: CASSPRQGGSTDT. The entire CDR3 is CASSPRQGGSTDTQYF.